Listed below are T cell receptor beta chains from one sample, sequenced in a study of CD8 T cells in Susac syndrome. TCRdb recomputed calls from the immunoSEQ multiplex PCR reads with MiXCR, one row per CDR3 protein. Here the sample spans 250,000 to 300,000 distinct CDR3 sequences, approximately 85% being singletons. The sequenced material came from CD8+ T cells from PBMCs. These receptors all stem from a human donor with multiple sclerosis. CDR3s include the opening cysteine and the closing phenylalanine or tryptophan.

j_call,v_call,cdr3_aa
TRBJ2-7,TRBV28,CASSWVGQQVYEQYF
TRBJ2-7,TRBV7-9,CASSLTGGLDGQYF
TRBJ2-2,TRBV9,CASSVVIPGELFF
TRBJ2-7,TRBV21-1,CASRRRGREEPYEQYF
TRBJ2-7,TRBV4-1,CASSPGGAGSYEQYF
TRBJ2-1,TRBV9,CASSLRLATLYNEQFF
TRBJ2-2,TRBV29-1,CSVEGPGKVDTGELFF
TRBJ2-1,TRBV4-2,CASSAEQGSPPYNEQFF
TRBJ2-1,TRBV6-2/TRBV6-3,CASSYSISGAAEQFF
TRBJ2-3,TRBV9,CASSGSLRTSGRGSATDTQYF
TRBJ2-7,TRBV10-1,CASSESMAYEQYF
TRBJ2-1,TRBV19,CASSPLREGPYNEQFF
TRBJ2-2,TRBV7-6,CASSARAVTGELFF
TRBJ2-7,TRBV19,CASSTTTKGAYEQYF
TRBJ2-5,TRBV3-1,CASSQDLGLLGETQYF
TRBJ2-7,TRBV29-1,CSVGGIYEQYF
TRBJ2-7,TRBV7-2,CASSLIGGQYEQYF
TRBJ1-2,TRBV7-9,CASSLKVEDGYTF
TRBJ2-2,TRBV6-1,CASSPGDTGELFF
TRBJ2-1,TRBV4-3,CASSLWTGGNEQFF
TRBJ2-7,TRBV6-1,CASSVPLTGGVHEQYF
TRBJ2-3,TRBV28,CASKRSDTQYF
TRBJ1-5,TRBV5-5,CASSEGDGWGQPQHF
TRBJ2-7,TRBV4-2,CASSLGLADVTYYEQYF
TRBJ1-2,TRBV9,CASRSAGTGVNYGYTF
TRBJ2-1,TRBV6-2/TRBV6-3,CASTPGLAGWASSYNEQFF
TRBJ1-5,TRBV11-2,CASSFGGEGNQPQHF
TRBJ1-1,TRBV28,CASRTLERNTEAFF
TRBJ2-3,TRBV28,CASIKITSTDTQYF
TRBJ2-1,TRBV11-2,CASSLGLAARGEQFF
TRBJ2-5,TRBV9,CASSVAILGQETQYF
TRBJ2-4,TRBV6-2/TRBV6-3,CASSPPGLAKNIQYF
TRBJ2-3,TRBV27,CASSLLTGGSSTDTQYF
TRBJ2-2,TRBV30,CARREMNTGELFF
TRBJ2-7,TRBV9,CASSVGSGSSYEQYF
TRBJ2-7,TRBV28,CASSDPYEQYF
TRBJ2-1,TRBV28,CASSLRRGGYNEQFF
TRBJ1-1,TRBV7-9,CASSLGPGYTEALF
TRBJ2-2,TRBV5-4,CASSLWRDFDTGELFF
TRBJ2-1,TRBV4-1,CASSRIAGSFYNEQFF
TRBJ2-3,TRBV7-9,CASSPQTSGVTSTDTQYF
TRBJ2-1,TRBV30,CAWSAGLVRDNEQFF
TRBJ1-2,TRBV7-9,CASSAPGTGDGYTF
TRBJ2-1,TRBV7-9,CASSTGFDYNEQFF
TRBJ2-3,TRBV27,CASSPQGALGTDTQYF
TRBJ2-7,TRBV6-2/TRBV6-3,CASSYWGSHSEQYF
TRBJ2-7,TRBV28,CASSRNVYEQYF
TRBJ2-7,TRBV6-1,CASSRPTSGSSYEQYF
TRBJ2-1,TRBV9,CASSVELAGYNEQFF
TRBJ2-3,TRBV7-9,CASSLGWAGGADTQYF
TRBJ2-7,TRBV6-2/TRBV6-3,CASGLAGTYEQYF
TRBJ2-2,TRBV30,CAWTSTSSRELFF
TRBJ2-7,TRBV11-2,CASSLTQNSYEQYF
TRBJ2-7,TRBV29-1,CSVDLRTEYYYEQYF
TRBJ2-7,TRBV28,CASSLPTRTGWYEQYF
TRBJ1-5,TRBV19,CASSSYTDNQPQHF
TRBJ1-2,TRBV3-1,CASSSTGAYPLEGYTF
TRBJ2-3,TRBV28,CASSLGFSTSTDTQYF